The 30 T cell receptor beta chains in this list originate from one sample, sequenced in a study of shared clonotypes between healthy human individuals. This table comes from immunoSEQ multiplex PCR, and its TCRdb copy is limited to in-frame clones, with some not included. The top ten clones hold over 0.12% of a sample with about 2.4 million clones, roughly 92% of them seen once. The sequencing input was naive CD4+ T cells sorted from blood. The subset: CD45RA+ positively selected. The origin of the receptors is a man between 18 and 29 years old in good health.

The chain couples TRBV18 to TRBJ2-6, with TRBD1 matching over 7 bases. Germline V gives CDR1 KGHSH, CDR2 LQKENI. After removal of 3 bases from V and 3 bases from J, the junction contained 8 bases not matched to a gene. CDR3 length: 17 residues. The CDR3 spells CASSPNRQGVGANVLTF. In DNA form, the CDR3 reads TGTGCCAGCTCACCCAATAGACAGGGCGTTGGGGCCAACGTCCTGACTTTC.

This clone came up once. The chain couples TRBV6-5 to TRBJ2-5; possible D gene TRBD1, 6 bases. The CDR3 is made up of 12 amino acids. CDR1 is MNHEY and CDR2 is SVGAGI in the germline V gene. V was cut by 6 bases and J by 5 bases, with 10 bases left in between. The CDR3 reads CASRGTLETQYF. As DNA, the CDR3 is TGTGCCAGCAGAGGGACACTGGAGACCCAGTACTTC.

This CDR3 is CASSPTGKNYGYTF. The CDR3 bases are TGTGCCAGCAGCCCGACAGGGAAGAACTATGGCTACACCTTC. The V call is TRBV7-2, the J call TRBJ1-2, with 7 positions matching TRBD1. V lost 5 bases and J lost 2; bases outside the gene matches: 5. The germline CDR1 and CDR2 sequences are SGHTA and FQGNSA. The CDR3 runs 14 residues.

The CDR3 spells CASSDTWTGIEGYTF. For the CDR3, the DNA is TGTGCCAGCAGTGACACTTGGACAGGCATCGAGGGCTACACCTTC. The chain employs TRBV6-1 and TRBJ1-2; 7 nucleotides agree with TRBD1. V was clipped by 3 bases and J by 8 bases; unmatched bases: 12. Germline lookup yields CDR1 MNHNS and CDR2 SASEGT. This CDR3 spans 15 amino acids.

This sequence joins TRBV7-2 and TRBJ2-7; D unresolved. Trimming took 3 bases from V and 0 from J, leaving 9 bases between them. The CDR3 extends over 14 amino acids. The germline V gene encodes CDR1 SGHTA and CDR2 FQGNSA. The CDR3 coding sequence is TGTGCCAGCAGCTTTGACGCAAACTCCTACGAGCAGTACTTC. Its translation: CASSFDANSYEQYF.

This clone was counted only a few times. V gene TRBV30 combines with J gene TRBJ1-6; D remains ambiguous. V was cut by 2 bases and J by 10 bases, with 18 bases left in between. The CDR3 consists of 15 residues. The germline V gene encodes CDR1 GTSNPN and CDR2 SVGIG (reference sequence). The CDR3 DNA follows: TGTGCCTGGAGTCTTTTGGCCCCCATTGACTCACCCCTCCACTTT. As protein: CAWSLLAPIDSPLHF. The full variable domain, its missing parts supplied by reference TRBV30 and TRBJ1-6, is SQTIHQWPATLVQPVGSPLSLECTVEGTSNPNLYWYRQAAGRGLQLLFYSVGIGQISSEVPQNLSASRPQDRQFILSSKKLLLSDSGFYLCAWSLLAPIDSPLHFGNGTRLTVT.

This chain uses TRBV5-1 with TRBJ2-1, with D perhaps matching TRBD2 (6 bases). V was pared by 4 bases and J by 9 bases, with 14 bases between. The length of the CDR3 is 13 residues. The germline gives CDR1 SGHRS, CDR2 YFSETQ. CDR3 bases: TGCGCCAGCAGCGTCGGGACTCTCGGTGAGCAGTTCTTC. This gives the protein CASSVGTLGEQFF.

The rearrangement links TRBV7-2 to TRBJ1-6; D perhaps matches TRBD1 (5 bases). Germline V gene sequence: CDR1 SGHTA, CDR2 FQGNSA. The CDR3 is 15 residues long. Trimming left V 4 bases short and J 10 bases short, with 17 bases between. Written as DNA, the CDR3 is TGTGCCAGCAGCTCCCGGGACGGATTATTCTCACCCCTCCACTTT. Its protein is CASSSRDGLFSPLHF.

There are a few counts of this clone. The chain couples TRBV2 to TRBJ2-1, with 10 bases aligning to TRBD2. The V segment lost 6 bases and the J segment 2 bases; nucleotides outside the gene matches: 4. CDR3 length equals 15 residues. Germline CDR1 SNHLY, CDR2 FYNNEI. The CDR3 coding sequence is TGTGCCAGCAGAGAGCGGGAGGGTACCTACAATGAGCAGTTCTTC. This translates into CASREREGTYNEQFF. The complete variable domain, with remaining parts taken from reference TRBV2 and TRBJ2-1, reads EPEVTQTPSHQVTQMGQEVILRCVPISNHLYFYWYRQILGQKVEFLVSFYNNEISEKSEIFDDQFSVERPDGSNFTLKIRSTKLEDSAMYFCASREREGTYNEQFFGPGTRLTVL.

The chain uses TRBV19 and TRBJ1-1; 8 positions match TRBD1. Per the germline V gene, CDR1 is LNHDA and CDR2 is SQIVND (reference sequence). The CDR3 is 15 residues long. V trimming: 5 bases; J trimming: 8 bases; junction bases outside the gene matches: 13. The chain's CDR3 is CASSPPGQGVREAFF. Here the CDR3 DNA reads TGTGCCAGTAGTCCCCCCGGACAGGGTGTACGCGAAGCTTTCTTT.

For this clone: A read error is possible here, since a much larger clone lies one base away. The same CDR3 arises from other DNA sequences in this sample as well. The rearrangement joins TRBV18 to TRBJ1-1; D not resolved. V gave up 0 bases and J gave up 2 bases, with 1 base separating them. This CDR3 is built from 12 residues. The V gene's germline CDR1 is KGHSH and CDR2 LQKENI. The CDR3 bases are TGTGCCAGCTCACCACCTAACACTGAAGCTTTCTTT. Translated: CASSPPNTEAFF.

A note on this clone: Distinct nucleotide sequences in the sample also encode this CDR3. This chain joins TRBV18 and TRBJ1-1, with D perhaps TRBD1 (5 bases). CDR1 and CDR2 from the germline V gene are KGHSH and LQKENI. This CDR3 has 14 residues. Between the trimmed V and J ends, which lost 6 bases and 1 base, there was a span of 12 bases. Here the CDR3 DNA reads TGTGCCAGCTCTTCCGGGACGGCGAACACTGAAGCTTTCTTT. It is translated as CASSSGTANTEAFF.

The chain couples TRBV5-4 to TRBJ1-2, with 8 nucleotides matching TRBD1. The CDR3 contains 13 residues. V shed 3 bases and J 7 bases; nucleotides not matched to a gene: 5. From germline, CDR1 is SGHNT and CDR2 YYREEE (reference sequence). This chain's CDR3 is CASSSKQGGGYTF. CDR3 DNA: TGTGCCAGCAGCTCTAAACAGGGGGGTGGCTACACCTTC.

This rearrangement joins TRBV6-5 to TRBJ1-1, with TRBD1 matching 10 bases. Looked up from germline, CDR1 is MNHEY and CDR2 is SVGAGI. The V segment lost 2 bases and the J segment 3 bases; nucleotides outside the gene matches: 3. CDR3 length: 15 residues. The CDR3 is CASSYRGQGDTEAFF. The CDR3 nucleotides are TGTGCCAGCAGTTACCGTGGACAGGGGGACACTGAAGCTTTCTTT.

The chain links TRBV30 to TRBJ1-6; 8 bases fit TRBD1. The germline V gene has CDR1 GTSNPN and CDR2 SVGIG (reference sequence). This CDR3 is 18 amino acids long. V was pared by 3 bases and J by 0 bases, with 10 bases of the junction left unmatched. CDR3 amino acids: CAWRGGTGSSSYNSPLHF. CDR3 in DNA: TGTGCCTGGAGGGGCGGGACAGGCTCGAGCTCCTATAATTCACCCCTCCACTTT.

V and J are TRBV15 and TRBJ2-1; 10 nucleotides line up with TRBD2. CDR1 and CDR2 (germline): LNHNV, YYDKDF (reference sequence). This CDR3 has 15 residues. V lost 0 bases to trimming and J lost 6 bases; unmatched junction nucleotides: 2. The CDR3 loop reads CATSREAGGFNEQFF. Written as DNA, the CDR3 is TGTGCCACCAGCAGAGAAGCGGGGGGGTTCAATGAGCAGTTCTTC.

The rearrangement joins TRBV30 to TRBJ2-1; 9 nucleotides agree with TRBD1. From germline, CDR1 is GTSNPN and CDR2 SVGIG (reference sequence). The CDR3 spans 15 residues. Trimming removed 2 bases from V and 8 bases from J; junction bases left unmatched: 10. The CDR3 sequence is CAWSRDRDSVYEQFF. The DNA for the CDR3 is TGTGCCTGGAGTAGGGACAGGGATTCGGTTTATGAGCAGTTCTTC.

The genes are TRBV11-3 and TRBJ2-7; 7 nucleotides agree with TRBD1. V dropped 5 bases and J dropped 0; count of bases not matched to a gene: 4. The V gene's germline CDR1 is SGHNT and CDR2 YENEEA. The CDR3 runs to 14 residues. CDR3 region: CASSRDRYSYEQYF. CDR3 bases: TGTGCCAGCAGCCGGGACAGATACTCCTACGAGCAGTACTTC.

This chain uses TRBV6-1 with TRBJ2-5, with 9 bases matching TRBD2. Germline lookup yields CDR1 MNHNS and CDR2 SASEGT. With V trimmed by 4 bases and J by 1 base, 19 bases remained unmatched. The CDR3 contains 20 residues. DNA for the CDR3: TGTGCCAGCAGTGCCCAAGGAGCGGGAGGTCTCGGGGTCGGCCAAGAGACCCAGTACTTC. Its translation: CASSAQGAGGLGVGQETQYF.

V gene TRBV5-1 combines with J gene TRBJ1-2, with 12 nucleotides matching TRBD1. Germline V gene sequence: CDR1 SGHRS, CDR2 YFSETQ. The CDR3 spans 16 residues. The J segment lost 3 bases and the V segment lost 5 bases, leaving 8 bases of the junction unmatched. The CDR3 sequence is CASSRDRGLSDYGYTF. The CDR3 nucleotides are TGCGCCAGCAGTCGGGACAGGGGGCTTTCAGACTATGGCTACACCTTC.

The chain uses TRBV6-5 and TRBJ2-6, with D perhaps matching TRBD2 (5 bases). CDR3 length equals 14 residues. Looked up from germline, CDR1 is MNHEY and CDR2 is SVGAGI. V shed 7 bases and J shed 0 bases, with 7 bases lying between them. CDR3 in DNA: TGTGCCAGCACCCGGGACTCTGGGGCCAACGTCCTGACTTTC. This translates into CASTRDSGANVLTF.

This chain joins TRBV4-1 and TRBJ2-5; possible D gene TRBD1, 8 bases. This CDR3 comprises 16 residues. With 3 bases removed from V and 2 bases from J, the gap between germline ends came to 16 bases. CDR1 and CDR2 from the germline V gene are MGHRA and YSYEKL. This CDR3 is CASSHPQGGPQETQYF. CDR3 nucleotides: TGCGCCAGCAGCCACCCACAGGGGGGGCCACAAGAGACCCAGTACTTC.

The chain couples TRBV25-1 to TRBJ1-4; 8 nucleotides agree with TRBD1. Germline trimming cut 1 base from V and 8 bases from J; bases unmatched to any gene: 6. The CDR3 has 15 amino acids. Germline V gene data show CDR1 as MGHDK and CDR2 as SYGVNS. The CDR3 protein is CASSESGGAKEKLFF. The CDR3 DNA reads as TGTGCCAGCAGTGAATCAGGGGGCGCAAAGGAAAAACTGTTTTTT.

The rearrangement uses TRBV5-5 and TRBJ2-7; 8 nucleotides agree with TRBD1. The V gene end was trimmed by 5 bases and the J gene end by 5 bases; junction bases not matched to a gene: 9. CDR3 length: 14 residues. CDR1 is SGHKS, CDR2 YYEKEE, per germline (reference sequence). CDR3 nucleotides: TGTGCCAGCAGTCGGGACAGGTCTCCCCACGAGCAGTACTTC. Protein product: CASSRDRSPHEQYF.

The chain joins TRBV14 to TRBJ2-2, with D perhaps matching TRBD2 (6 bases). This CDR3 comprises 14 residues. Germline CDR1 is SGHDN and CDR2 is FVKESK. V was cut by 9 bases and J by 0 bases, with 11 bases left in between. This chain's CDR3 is CASSRETNTGELFF. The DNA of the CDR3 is TGTGCCAGTTCCCGGGAGACGAACACCGGGGAGCTGTTTTTT.

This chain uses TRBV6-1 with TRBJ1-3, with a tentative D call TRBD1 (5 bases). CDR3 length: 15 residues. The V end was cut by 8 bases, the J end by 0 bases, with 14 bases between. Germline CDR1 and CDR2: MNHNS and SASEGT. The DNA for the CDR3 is TGTGCCAGCTCGACAGAGCCGAGCTCTGGAAACACCATATATTTT. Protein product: CASSTEPSSGNTIYF.

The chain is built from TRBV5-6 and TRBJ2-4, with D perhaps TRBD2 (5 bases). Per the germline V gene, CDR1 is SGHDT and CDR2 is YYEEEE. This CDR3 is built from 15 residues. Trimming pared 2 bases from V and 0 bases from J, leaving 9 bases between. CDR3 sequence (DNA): TGTGCCAGCAGCTTCGTAGCGACAGCCAAAAACATTCAGTACTTC. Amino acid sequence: CASSFVATAKNIQYF.

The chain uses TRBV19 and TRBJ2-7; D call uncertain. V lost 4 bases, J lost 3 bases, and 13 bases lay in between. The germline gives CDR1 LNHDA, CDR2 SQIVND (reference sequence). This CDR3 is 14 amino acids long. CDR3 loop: CASSSSPPIYEQYF. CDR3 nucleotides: TGTGCCAGTAGTAGCAGTCCTCCTATCTACGAGCAGTACTTC.

Written as DNA, the CDR3 is TGTGCCAGCAGTAGGACCGATGAGACCCAGTACTTC. This gives the protein CASSRTDETQYF. The chain couples TRBV6-5 to TRBJ2-5; D is undetermined. This CDR3 region has 12 residues. Trimming pared 5 bases from V and 5 bases from J, leaving 9 bases between. Germline CDR1 MNHEY, CDR2 SVGAGI.

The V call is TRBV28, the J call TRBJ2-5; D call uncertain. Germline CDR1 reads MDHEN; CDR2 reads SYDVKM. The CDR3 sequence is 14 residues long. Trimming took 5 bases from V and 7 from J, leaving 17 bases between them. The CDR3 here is CASSPPSLPGTQYF. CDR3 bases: TGTGCCAGCAGTCCCCCAAGCCTACCCGGGACCCAGTACTTC.